The present T cell receptor (beta chain) was sequenced within a study of blood T cell repertoires in COVID-19. The data were produced by immunoSEQ multiplex PCR, yet TCRdb's version contains in-frame clones alone and is incomplete. The data contain 150,000 to 200,000 clones, approximately 85% of them singletons. The TCR comes from a young woman who had recovered from COVID-19. The source material was PBMCs or T cells enriched from blood (not recorded which).

The CDR3 protein is CASSPGTGSTDTQYF. The CDR3 coding sequence is TGTGCCAGTAGTCCCGGGACAGGGAGCACAGATACGCAGTATTTT. This chain connects TRBV19 to TRBJ2-3; 9 nucleotides align to TRBD1. The germline gives CDR1 LNHDA, CDR2 SQIVND (reference sequence). The junction had 3 bases not matched to a gene; V was cut back by 5 bases and J by 0 bases. The CDR3 contains 15 residues.